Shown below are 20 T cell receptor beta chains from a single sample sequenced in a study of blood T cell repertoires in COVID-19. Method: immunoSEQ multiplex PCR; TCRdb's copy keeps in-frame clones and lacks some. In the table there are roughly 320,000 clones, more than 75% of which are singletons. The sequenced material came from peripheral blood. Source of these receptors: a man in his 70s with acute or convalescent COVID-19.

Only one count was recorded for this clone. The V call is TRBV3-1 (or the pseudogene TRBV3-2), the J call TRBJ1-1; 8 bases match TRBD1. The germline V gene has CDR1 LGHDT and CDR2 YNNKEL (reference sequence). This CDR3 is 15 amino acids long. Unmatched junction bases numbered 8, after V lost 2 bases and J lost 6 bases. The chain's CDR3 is CASSQSRDRSAEAFF. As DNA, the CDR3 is TGTGCCAGCAGCCAATCCCGGGACAGGTCCGCTGAAGCTTTCTTT.

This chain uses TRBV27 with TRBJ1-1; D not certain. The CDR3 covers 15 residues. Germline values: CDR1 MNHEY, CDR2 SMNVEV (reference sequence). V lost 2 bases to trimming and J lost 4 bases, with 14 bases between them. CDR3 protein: CASSLLVPPGTEAFF. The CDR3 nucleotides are TGTGCCAGCAGTTTACTAGTACCCCCCGGCACTGAAGCTTTCTTT.

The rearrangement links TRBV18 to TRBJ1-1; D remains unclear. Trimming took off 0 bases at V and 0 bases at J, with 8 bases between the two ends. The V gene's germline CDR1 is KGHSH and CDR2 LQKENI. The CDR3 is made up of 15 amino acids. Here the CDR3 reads CASSPPSSMNTEAFF. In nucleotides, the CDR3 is TGTGCCAGCTCACCACCGAGCTCGATGAACACTGAAGCTTTCTTT.

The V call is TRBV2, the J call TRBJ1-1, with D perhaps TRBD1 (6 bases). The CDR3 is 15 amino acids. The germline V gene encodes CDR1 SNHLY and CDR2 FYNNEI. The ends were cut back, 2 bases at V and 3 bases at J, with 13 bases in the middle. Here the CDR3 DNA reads TGTGCCAGCAGTGAATTAGGGGGGGTGGACACTGAAGCTTTCTTT. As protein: CASSELGGVDTEAFF.

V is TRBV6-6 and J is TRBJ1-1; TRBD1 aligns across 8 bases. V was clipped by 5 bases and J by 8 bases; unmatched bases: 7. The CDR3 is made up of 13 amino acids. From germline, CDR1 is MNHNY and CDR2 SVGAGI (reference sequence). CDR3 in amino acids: CASSAWTGIEAFF. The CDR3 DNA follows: TGTGCCAGCAGTGCATGGACAGGGATAGAAGCTTTCTTT.

For the CDR3, the DNA is TGTGCCAGCACCCCGACGGCTGGGGGCTGGACTGAAGCTTTCTTT. It is translated as CASTPTAGGWTEAFF. The chain carries TRBV7-2 and TRBJ1-1, with D tentatively TRBD1 (6 bases). Trimming took 7 bases from V and 5 from J, leaving 20 bases between them. Germline V CDR1 and CDR2: SGHTA, FQGNSA. The CDR3 has 15 residues.

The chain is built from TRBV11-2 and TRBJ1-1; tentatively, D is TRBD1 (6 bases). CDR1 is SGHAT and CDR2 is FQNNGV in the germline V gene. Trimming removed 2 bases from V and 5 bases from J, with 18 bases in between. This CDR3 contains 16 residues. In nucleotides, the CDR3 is TGTGCCAGCAGCTTATTCGGGCCCAGGGGAGGGACTGAAGCTTTCTTT. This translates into CASSLFGPRGGTEAFF.

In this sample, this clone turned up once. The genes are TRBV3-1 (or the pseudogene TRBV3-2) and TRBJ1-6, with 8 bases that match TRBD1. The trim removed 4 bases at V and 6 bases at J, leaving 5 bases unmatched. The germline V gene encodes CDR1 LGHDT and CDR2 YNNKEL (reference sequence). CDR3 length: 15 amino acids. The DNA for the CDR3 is TGTGCCAGCAGCCCGATGACAGGGGTTAATTCACCCCTCCACTTT. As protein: CASSPMTGVNSPLHF.

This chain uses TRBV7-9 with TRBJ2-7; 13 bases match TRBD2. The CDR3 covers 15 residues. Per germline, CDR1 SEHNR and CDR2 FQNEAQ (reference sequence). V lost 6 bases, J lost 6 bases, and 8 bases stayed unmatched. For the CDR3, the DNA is TGTGCCAGCAGTCCCAGGACTAGCGGGAGTGGCGAGCAGTACTTC. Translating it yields CASSPRTSGSGEQYF.

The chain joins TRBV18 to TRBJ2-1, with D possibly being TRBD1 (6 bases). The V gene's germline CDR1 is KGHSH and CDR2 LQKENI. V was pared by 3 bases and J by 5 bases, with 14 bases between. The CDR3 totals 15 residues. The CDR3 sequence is CASSPAGANHNEQFF. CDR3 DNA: TGTGCCAGCTCACCGGCAGGGGCGAATCACAATGAGCAGTTCTTC.

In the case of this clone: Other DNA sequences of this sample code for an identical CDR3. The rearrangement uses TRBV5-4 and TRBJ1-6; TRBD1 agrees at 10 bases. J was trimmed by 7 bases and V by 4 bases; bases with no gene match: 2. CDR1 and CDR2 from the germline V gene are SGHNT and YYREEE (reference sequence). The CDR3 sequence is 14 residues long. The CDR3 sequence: CASSLTGGNSPLHF. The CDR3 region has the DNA TGTGCCAGCAGCCTGACAGGGGGCAATTCACCCCTCCACTTT. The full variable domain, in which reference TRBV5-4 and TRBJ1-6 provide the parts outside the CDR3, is ETGVTQSPTHLIKTRGQQVTLRCSSQSGHNTVSWYQQALGQGPQFIFQYYREEENGRGNFPPRFSGLQFPNYSSELNVNALELDDSALYLCASSLTGGNSPLHFGNGTRLTVT.

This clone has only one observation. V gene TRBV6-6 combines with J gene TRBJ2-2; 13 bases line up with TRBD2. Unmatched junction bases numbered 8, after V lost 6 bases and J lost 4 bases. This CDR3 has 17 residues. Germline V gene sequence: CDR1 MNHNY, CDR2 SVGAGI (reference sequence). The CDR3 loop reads CASSRSRTSGSTGELFF. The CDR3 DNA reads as TGTGCCAGCAGCCGATCCAGGACTAGCGGGAGCACCGGGGAGCTGTTTTTT.

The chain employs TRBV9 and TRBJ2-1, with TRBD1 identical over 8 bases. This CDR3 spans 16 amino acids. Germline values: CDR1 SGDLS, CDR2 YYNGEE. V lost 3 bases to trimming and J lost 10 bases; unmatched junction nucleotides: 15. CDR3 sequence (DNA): TGTGCCAGCAGCGCAGCCACGGGACAGGTTAAAACCGAGCAGTTCTTC. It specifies CASSAATGQVKTEQFF.

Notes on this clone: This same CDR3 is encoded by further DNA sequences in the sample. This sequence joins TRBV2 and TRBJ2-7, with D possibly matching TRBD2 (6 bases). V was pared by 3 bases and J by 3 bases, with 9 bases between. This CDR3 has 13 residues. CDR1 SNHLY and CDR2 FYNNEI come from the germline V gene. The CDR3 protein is CASSEGLNYEQYF. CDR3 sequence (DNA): TGTGCCAGCAGTGAGGGACTCAACTACGAGCAGTACTTC. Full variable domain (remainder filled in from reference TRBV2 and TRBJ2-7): EPEVTQTPSHQVTQMGQEVILRCVPISNHLYFYWYRQILGQKVEFLVSFYNNEISEKSEIFDDQFSVERPDGSNFTLKIRSTKLEDSAMYFCASSEGLNYEQYFGPGTRLTVT.

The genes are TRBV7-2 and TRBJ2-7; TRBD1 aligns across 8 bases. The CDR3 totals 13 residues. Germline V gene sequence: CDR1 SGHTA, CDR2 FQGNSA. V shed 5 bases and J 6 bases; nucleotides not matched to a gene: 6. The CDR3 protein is CASSRTGFFEQYF. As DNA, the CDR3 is TGTGCCAGCAGCCGGACAGGGTTCTTCGAGCAGTACTTC.

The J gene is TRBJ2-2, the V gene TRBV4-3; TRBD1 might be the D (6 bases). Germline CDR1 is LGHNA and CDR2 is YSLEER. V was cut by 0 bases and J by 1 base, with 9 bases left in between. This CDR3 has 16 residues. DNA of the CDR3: TGCGCCAGCAGCCAAGAGGGGGCGGTGAACACCGGGGAGCTGTTTTTT. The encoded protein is CASSQEGAVNTGELFF.

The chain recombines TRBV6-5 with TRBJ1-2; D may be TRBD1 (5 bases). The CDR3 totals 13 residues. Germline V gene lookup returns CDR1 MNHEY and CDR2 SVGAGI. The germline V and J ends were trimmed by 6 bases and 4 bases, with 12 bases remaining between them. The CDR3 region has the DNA TGTGCCAGCAGGCCCCAGGGTTCCTATGGCTACACCTTC. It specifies CASRPQGSYGYTF.

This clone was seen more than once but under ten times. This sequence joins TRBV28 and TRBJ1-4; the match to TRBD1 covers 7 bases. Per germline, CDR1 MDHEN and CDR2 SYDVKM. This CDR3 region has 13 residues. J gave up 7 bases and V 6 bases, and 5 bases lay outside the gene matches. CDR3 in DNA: TGTGCCAGCAGACAGGGGAGAGCTGAAAAACTGTTTTTT. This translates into CASRQGRAEKLFF.

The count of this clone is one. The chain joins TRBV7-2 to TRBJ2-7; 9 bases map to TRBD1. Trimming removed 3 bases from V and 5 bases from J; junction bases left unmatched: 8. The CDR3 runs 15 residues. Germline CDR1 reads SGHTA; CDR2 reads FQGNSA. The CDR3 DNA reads TGTGCCAGCAGCTTGAAGACAGGGGGTGTCAACGAGCAGTACTTC. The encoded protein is CASSLKTGGVNEQYF.

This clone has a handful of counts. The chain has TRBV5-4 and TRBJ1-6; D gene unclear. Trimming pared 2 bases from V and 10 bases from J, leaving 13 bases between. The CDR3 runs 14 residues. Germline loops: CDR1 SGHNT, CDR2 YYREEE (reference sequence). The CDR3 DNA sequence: TGTGCCAGCAGCTTTGTAAGGGAGGGATCACCCCTCCACTTT. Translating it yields CASSFVREGSPLHF.